Shown below are 22 T cell receptor beta chains from a single sample sequenced in a study of T cell repertoires in cytomegalovirus infection. Antigens of these TCRs are unknown. TCRdb called the reads again in MiXCR, with one record for every CDR3 protein. Of tens of thousands of distinct CDR3 sequences in the sample, 20% to 25% were seen once. Sequencing used CD8+ T cells from cultured PBMCs, obtained from culture after CMV antigen stimulation. The receptor set was obtained from a human donor in good health (CMV status not recorded). Some clones in this sample may be carry-over from other donors' samples.

This clonotype turned up a few times. The chain combines TRBV7-9 with TRBJ1-4; 7 positions match TRBD1. The length of the CDR3 is 17 residues. V trimming: 11 bases; J trimming: 0 bases; junction bases outside the gene matches: 15. Germline loops: CDR1 SEHNR, CDR2 FQNEAQ (reference sequence). In DNA, the CDR3 is TGTGCCGCAGGGGGGACCTGGACCGCTGCAACTAATGAAAAACTGTTTTTT. Protein product: CAAGGTWTAATNEKLFF.

This clonotype was seen only a few times. The chain joins TRBV7-9 to TRBJ2-3; maybe TRBD1 (5 bases). Germline V CDR1 and CDR2: SEHNR, FQNEAQ (reference sequence). The CDR3 loop spans 16 amino acids. Trimming cost V 4 bases and J 5 bases, with 19 bases left between them. The DNA for the CDR3 is TGTGCCAGCAGCTCGACGCCAGGGTGGATGGGAGATACGCAGTATTTT. Translation: CASSSTPGWMGDTQYF.

This chain connects TRBV28 to TRBJ1-2; 9 bases match TRBD1. The CDR3 sequence is 15 residues long. The germline V gene encodes CDR1 MDHEN and CDR2 SYDVKM. The ends lost 1 base at V and 2 bases at J; junction bases unmatched: 2. For the CDR3, the DNA is TGTGCCAGCAGTTTATACGGGACAGGGAACTATGGCTACACCTTC. Translating gives CASSLYGTGNYGYTF.

This clonotype was seen more than once but under ten times. V gene TRBV6-6 combines with J gene TRBJ2-1; 9 positions agree with TRBD1. V lost 5 bases, J lost 8 bases, and 7 bases stayed unmatched. This CDR3 is built from 14 residues. Germline V gene data show CDR1 as MNHNY and CDR2 as SVGAGI (reference sequence). CDR3 sequence (DNA): TGTGCCAGCAGTAAACAGGGGGCGGCTGATGAGCAGTTCTTC. Amino acid sequence: CASSKQGAADEQFF.

This chain joins TRBV7-9 and TRBJ2-7; 10 bases are a match to TRBD2. Looked up from germline, CDR1 is SEHNR and CDR2 is FQNEAQ (reference sequence). Trimming at V came to 5 bases and at J to 1 base, leaving 8 bases not matched to a gene. CDR3 length equals 16 residues. The CDR3 DNA reads TGTGCCAGCAGCCCGCAGCTAGCGGGGGATTCCTACGAGCAGTACTTC. It codes for CASSPQLAGDSYEQYF.

The chain recombines TRBV7-6 with TRBJ2-7; tentatively, D is TRBD1 or TRBD2 (5 bases each). Germline CDR1 reads SGHVS; CDR2 reads FNYEAQ. The CDR3 is made up of 14 amino acids. V was cut by 6 bases and J by 3 bases, with 15 bases left in between. The CDR3 nucleotides are TGTGCCAGCAGTCCCTACGGGGCAGACTACGAGCAGTACTTC. Translation: CASSPYGADYEQYF.

This clonotype has at least ten counts. CDR3 nucleotide sequence: TGTGCCAGCGGGACAGGGGGCCTTTTAGAAGCTTTCTTT. Its protein is CASGTGGLLEAFF. The rearrangement uses TRBV27 and TRBJ1-1, with TRBD1 matching 12 bases. V was pared by 8 bases and J by 8 bases, with 6 bases of the junction left unmatched. The CDR3 totals 13 residues. Germline lookup yields CDR1 MNHEY and CDR2 SMNVEV (reference sequence).

The J gene is TRBJ2-7, the V gene TRBV27; D remains unclear. Germline CDR1 MNHEY, CDR2 SMNVEV (reference sequence). V was clipped by 4 bases and J by 4 bases, with 17 bases between them. The CDR3 spans 15 residues. CDR3 protein: CASSSGYPNEYEQYF. CDR3 nucleotide sequence: TGTGCCAGCAGTTCCGGCTACCCGAATGAGTACGAGCAGTACTTC.

The chain carries TRBV4-1 and TRBJ2-1; D gene uncertain. The CDR3 is made up of 15 amino acids. CDR1 is MGHRA, CDR2 YSYEKL, per germline. The V gene lost 0 bases and the J gene lost 4 bases, with 10 bases spanning the gap. CDR3 sequence: CASSQDLGQYNEQFF. The CDR3 region has the DNA TGCGCCAGCAGCCAAGATCTAGGGCAGTACAATGAGCAGTTCTTC.

This clonotype was detected only a few times. V gene TRBV7-2 combines with J gene TRBJ2-4; D gene ambiguous. Trimming stripped 5 bases from V and 0 bases from J, with 11 bases between. The CDR3 spans 15 residues. The germline V gene has CDR1 SGHTA and CDR2 FQGNSA. The CDR3 spells CASSLNPLAKNIQYF. CDR3 nucleotides: TGTGCCAGCAGCCTAAATCCTTTAGCCAAAAACATTCAGTACTTC.

This clonotype has only a few counts. V and J are TRBV18 and TRBJ1-5; D perhaps matches TRBD1 (5 bases). Trimming shortened V by 2 bases and J by 4 bases, and 12 bases separated the two germline ends. CDR3 length equals 15 residues. CDR1 and CDR2 from the germline V gene are KGHSH and LQKENI. CDR3 loop: CASSPDQGRNQPQHF. As DNA, the CDR3 is TGTGCCAGCTCACCAGACCAGGGCAGGAATCAGCCCCAGCATTTT.

In this sample, this clonotype turned up a few times. J is TRBJ1-6 and V is TRBV9; 8 bases fit TRBD1. Germline-derived CDR1 and CDR2 are SGDLS and YYNGEE. The CDR3 is 13 residues long. V lost 4 bases and J lost 13; bases outside the gene matches: 7. The CDR3 DNA is TGTGCCAGCAGCCTAACAGGGGGGGGTCCCCTCCACTTT. It translates to CASSLTGGGPLHF.

In its sample, this clonotype was seen many times. J is TRBJ1-1 and V is TRBV7-9; 8 positions match TRBD1. The CDR3 length is 16 residues. The V and J ends lost 5 bases and 1 base, in that order; junction bases with no gene match: 9. Germline values: CDR1 SEHNR, CDR2 FQNEAQ (reference sequence). DNA of the CDR3: TGTGCCAGCAGCCACAAAGGACAGGGTTCGAACACTGAAGCTTTCTTT. Its translation: CASSHKGQGSNTEAFF.

The chain is built from TRBV10-3 and TRBJ1-5; D remains unclear. The germline V gene has CDR1 ENHRY and CDR2 SYGVKD. Trimming shortened V by 4 bases and J by 1 base, and 11 bases separated the two germline ends. The CDR3 runs to 15 residues. CDR3 in DNA: TGTGCCATCAGTGGGGATCGAGTGAGCAATCAGCCCCAGCATTTT. Protein product: CAISGDRVSNQPQHF.

This chain joins TRBV6-1 and TRBJ2-1; possible D gene TRBD2, 6 bases. Between the trimmed V and J ends, which lost 5 bases and 8 bases, there was a span of 7 bases. CDR1 and CDR2 from the germline V gene are MNHNS and SASEGT. The CDR3 contains 11 residues. The CDR3 loop reads CASSPSDEQFF. In DNA form, the CDR3 reads TGTGCCAGCAGTCCTAGCGATGAGCAGTTCTTC.

The chain is built from TRBV6-5 and TRBJ1-1; D perhaps matches TRBD1 (6 bases). Germline CDR1 and CDR2: MNHEY and SVGAGI. The CDR3 runs to 13 residues. Trimming left V 5 bases short and J 1 base short, with 8 bases between. The CDR3 DNA reads as TGTGCCAGCAGTATAGGGGGGAACACTGAAGCTTTCTTT. Encoded protein: CASSIGGNTEAFF.

This clonotype was counted between two and nine times. The V gene is TRBV6-6, the J gene TRBJ2-1; no reliable D call. Germline V gene data show CDR1 as MNHNY and CDR2 as SVGAGI (reference sequence). The V gene lost 6 bases and the J gene lost 9 bases, with 15 bases spanning the gap. The CDR3 contains 13 residues. The CDR3 coding sequence is TGTGCCAGCAGCCTCCATACAGTAATTGAGCAGTTCTTC. Translation gives CASSLHTVIEQFF.

In its sample, this clonotype was seen a few times. This chain uses TRBV6-2 or TRBV6-3 with TRBJ2-7; 10 bases line up with TRBD1. V trimming: 6 bases; J trimming: 7 bases; junction bases outside the gene matches: 12. The V gene's germline CDR1 is MNHEY and CDR2 SVGEGT. The CDR3 sequence is 15 residues long. The CDR3 is CASSSHRQGALEQYF. CDR3 coding DNA: TGTGCCAGCAGCTCTCATCGACAGGGGGCCTTGGAGCAGTACTTC.

The V call is TRBV7-8, the J call TRBJ2-1; 8 nucleotides match TRBD1. The CDR3 has 19 amino acids. Germline-derived CDR1 and CDR2 are SGHVS and FQNEAQ. V dropped 5 bases and J dropped 0; count of bases not matched to a gene: 15. Written as DNA, the CDR3 is TGTGCCAGCAGCCCGGGACAGGCCATGGCGGGAAGCTCCTACAATGAGCAGTTCTTC. Encoded protein: CASSPGQAMAGSSYNEQFF.

This clonotype was counted only a few times. The rearrangement links TRBV7-2 to TRBJ2-5; D possibly corresponds to TRBD2 (5 bases). The germline V and J ends were trimmed by 5 bases and 2 bases, with 12 bases remaining between them. Per germline, CDR1 SGHTA and CDR2 FQGNSA. The CDR3 consists of 14 residues. CDR3 amino acids: CASSLPGVQETQYF. In DNA, the CDR3 is TGTGCCAGCAGCCTCCCCGGGGTACAAGAGACCCAGTACTTC. Full variable domain (missing parts from reference TRBV7-2 and TRBJ2-5): GAGVSQSPSNKVTEKGKDVELRCDPISGHTALYWYRQSLGQGLEFLIYFQGNSAPDKSGLPSDRFSAERTGGSVSTLTIQRTQQEDSAVYLCASSLPGVQETQYFGPGTRLLVL.

The chain joins TRBV5-5 to TRBJ1-6; D remains ambiguous. This CDR3 is 16 amino acids long. V was clipped by 1 base and J by 7 bases, with 15 bases between them. Germline CDR1 and CDR2: SGHKS and YYEKEE (reference sequence). The CDR3 loop reads CASSLYRDPENSPLHF. The CDR3 DNA follows: TGTGCCAGCAGCTTGTACAGAGACCCTGAGAATTCACCCCTCCACTTT.

Details on this clonotype: A junction end diverges from the germline sequence, so it may reflect a read error. CDR3 in DNA: TGTGCTAGCAGCTTGACCCTGGGAAATGAGCAGTTCTTC. Encoded protein: CASSLTLGNEQFF. The chain recombines TRBV7-6 with TRBJ2-1, with D unresolved. Per the germline V gene, CDR1 is SGHVS and CDR2 is FNYEAQ. The CDR3 runs to 13 residues.